This T cell receptor (beta chain) was captured in a study of blood T cell repertoires in COVID-19. Study overall: COVID-19 samples collected from the United States, Italy and Spain covered acute and convalescent phases. PBMCs, B-cell-depleted T cells, or T cells provided the cDNA or gDNA that made up the material.

Per the original data handling: For nucleated cells, counts were estimated from reference gene primer amplification. The assay was immunoSEQ multiplex PCR, and TCRdb's table has in-frame clones only and misses some. V and J calls and clone size are those listed in that table; D and trimming were worked out from the DNA. The profile covers about 63,000 clones, with around four fifths appearing a single time and 5% to 6.5% taken by the ten largest. Looked up from germline, CDR1 is SGHVS and CDR2 is FNYEAQ. Trimming left V 0 bases short and J 0 bases short, with 14 bases between. The CDR3 is made up of 17 amino acids.

Input material: peripheral blood. This TCR was sampled from a human donor in a cohort sampled during active COVID-19. This chain uses TRBV7-6 with TRBJ1-2; a possible D gene is TRBD1 (6 bases). The CDR3 DNA reads as TGTGCCAGCAGCTTAGCCCCTGGGGGGGCAGCTAACTATGGCTACACCTTC. Residues: CASSLAPGGAANYGYTF.